The 9 T cell receptor beta chains below come from one sample, sequenced in a study of B cell selection in AIRE deficiency (dated by TCRdb to about 2019). The library was produced with the immunoSEQ multiplex PCR assay. The source is immuneACCESS, and TCRdb retained only in-frame sequences with V and J called. Part of the clones is not carried over; for the studies checked, unresolved V genes explain less than half of this, and the remainder is unexplained. The sample includes roughly 24,000 clones, with roughly 96% observed a single time. The leading ten clones occupy about 0.17% of the sample. For sorting, conventional CD4 T cells were defined as CD4+CD127+ cells. Sequencing was done on a sample of CD4+CD127+ conventional T cells sorted from PBMCs. The receptors stem from a human donor in good health.

For the CDR3, the DNA is TGTGCCAGCAGGGACTTTAGTGACGAGCAGTACTTC. The encoded protein is CASRDFSDEQYF. The chain links TRBV11-2 to TRBJ2-7; perhaps TRBD2 as D (5 bases). Trimming stripped 6 bases from V and 5 bases from J, with 11 bases between. This CDR3 region has 12 residues. Germline V lookup: CDR1 SGHAT, CDR2 FQNNGV.

The CDR3 protein is CASIEGIRPNNEQFF. The CDR3 DNA reads TGTGCCAGCATCGAGGGAATCCGGCCAAACAATGAGCAGTTCTTC. The V and J genes are TRBV5-5 and TRBJ2-1; tentative D call: TRBD2 (5 bases). The CDR3 is made up of 15 amino acids. In germline, CDR1 is SGHKS, CDR2 YYEKEE (reference sequence). Trimming left V 6 bases short and J 5 bases short, with 18 bases between.

A few counts support this clone. The J gene is TRBJ1-5, the V gene TRBV6-4; tentatively, D is TRBD1 (5 bases). The CDR3 loop spans 15 amino acids. Germline V gene sequence: CDR1 MRHNA, CDR2 SNTAGT. The germline V and J ends were trimmed by 8 bases and 6 bases, with 20 bases remaining between them. CDR3 sequence reads: CASRGEAGSSQPQHF. The CDR3 nucleotides read TGTGCCAGCCGTGGGGAGGCAGGGTCAAGTCAGCCCCAGCATTTT.

The J gene is TRBJ2-3, the V gene TRBV27; TRBD2 matches at 12 bases. Trimming removed 7 bases from V and 5 bases from J; junction bases left unmatched: 10. The germline CDR1 and CDR2 sequences are MNHEY and SMNVEV (reference sequence). This CDR3 contains 16 residues. This CDR3 is CASNEHLAGGKDTQYF. CDR3 DNA sequence: TGTGCCAGCAACGAACACCTAGCGGGGGGGAAAGATACGCAGTATTTT.

The rearrangement uses TRBV5-8 and TRBJ2-4; tentatively, D is TRBD1 or TRBD2 (6 bases each). The germline V and J ends were trimmed by 4 bases and 2 bases, with 19 bases remaining between them. The CDR3 is 17 residues long. Germline V lookup: CDR1 SGHTS, CDR2 YDEGEE. The CDR3 here is CASSQGWGAVTKNIQYF. The CDR3 DNA reads as TGTGCCAGCAGCCAAGGGTGGGGGGCGGTCACCAAAAACATTCAGTACTTC. The entire variable domain, with the rest obtained from reference TRBV5-8 and TRBJ2-4, is as follows: EAGVTQSPTHLIKTRGQQATLRCSPISGHTSVYWYQQALGLGLQFLLWYDEGEERNRGNFPPRFSGRQFPNYSSELNVNALELEDSALYLCASSQGWGAVTKNIQYFGAGTRLSVL.

The chain has TRBV6-1 and TRBJ1-6, with TRBD1 as a possible D gene (6 bases). The CDR3 contains 13 residues. Germline V gene lookup returns CDR1 MNHNS and CDR2 SASEGT. V was trimmed by 3 bases and J by 8 bases, leaving 8 bases between them. CDR3: CASSDRGHSPLHF. CDR3 DNA: TGTGCCAGCAGTGACAGGGGCCATTCACCCCTCCACTTT.

The V and J genes are TRBV4-3 and TRBJ2-3; 9 bases fit TRBD1. The CDR3 contains 15 residues. The germline CDR1 and CDR2 sequences are LGHNA and YSLEER. V lost 3 bases, J lost 4 bases, and 5 bases stayed unmatched. CDR3 amino acids: CASSHGTGLADTQYF. In DNA form, the CDR3 reads TGCGCCAGCAGCCATGGGACAGGGCTAGCAGATACGCAGTATTTT.

CDR3 coding DNA: TGTGCCAGCAGCTTAATTGGGGGACAGCCCCAGCATTTT. Translation: CASSLIGGQPQHF. This sequence joins TRBV7-6 and TRBJ1-5, with a weak D call TRBD1 (5 bases). Germline CDR1 reads SGHVS; CDR2 reads FNYEAQ. Trimming cost V 2 bases and J 7 bases, with 9 bases left between them. The CDR3 has 13 amino acids.

The chain couples TRBV10-2 to TRBJ2-7; D not certain. Germline V gives CDR1 WSHSY, CDR2 SAAADI. The CDR3 totals 12 residues. Trimming cost V 8 bases and J 3 bases, with 11 bases left between them. The CDR3 DNA is TGCGCCAGCTCCACCAGCCGCTACGAGCAGTACTTC. It translates to CASSTSRYEQYF.